The 25 T cell receptor beta chains below come from one sample, sequenced in a study of neurological immune-mediated disorders. Time point meaning: longitudinal time-point 3. TCRdb itself ran the 5' RACE reads through MiXCR, one entry per CDR3 protein. The profile shows about 99,000 distinct CDR3 sequences, approximately 10% of them singletons. Source material: PBMCs. Receptors were obtained from a female donor with HTLV-1-associated myelopathy (HAM/TSP).

In this sample, this clonotype turned up many times. The genes are TRBV28 and TRBJ1-5; D gene ambiguous. The CDR3 runs 11 residues. Germline V gene sequence: CDR1 MDHEN, CDR2 SYDVKM. The V gene lost 3 bases and the J gene lost 9 bases, with 6 bases spanning the gap. CDR3 bases: TGTGCCAGCAGTTTTCGGGGGCCCCAGCATTTT. Protein product: CASSFRGPQHF.

This clonotype was detected ten times or more. The chain uses TRBV4-1 and TRBJ2-3; possibly TRBD1 for D (5 bases). The V and J ends lost 0 bases and 0 bases respectively, with 10 bases between them. The CDR3 is 16 residues long. The V gene's germline CDR1 is MGHRA and CDR2 YSYEKL. CDR3 nucleotide sequence: TGCGCCAGCAGCCAAGATCGGACACCGAGCACAGATACGCAGTATTTT. Its translation is CASSQDRTPSTDTQYF.

At least ten counts were recorded for this clonotype. The rearrangement joins TRBV15 to TRBJ1-3; 8 bases align to TRBD1. This CDR3 has 15 residues. V gave up 5 bases and J gave up 4 bases; unmatched junction bases: 7. Per germline, CDR1 LNHNV and CDR2 YYDKDF (reference sequence). CDR3 DNA: TGTGCCACCAGCGGCGACAGGGGTTCGGGAAACACCATATATTTT. Translated: CATSGDRGSGNTIYF.

In its sample, this clonotype was seen many times. This chain links TRBV12-3 or TRBV12-4 with TRBJ1-4, with 8 bases fitting TRBD1. The CDR3 consists of 15 residues. V shed 6 bases, J shed 4 bases, and the junction held 7 bases outside the gene matches. The CDR3 reads CASSPDRGLNEKLFF. CDR3 nucleotide sequence: TGTGCCAGCAGCCCAGACAGGGGTCTTAATGAAAAACTGTTTTTT.

This clonotype was seen repeatedly, ten times or more. The chain carries TRBV18 and TRBJ1-2; TRBD1 aligns across 9 bases. Germline V gene lookup returns CDR1 KGHSH and CDR2 LQKENI. J was trimmed by 6 bases and V by 3 bases; bases with no gene match: 5. This CDR3 is 14 amino acids long. The CDR3 sequence is CASSPTGQGDGYTF. The CDR3 bases are TGTGCCAGCTCACCTACGGGACAGGGTGATGGCTACACCTTC.

As concerns this clonotype: One junction end does not reproduce the germline sequence, and a read error may be involved. The CDR3 spells CAISQDGESSYNEQFF. Here the CDR3 DNA reads TGTGCCATCAGCCAAGATGGCGAGAGCTCCTACAATGAGCAGTTCTTC. V usage is TRBV14 and J usage is TRBJ2-1; D remains ambiguous. The CDR3 has 16 amino acids. CDR1 and CDR2 from the germline V gene are SGHDN and FVKESK.

This clonotype was observed at least ten times. The genes are TRBV5-1 and TRBJ2-2; TRBD1 or TRBD2 may be the D gene (5 bases each). V was cut by 3 bases and J by 0 bases, with 9 bases left in between. The CDR3 spans 15 residues. Germline CDR1 SGHRS, CDR2 YFSETQ. The CDR3 protein is CASSSGRSNTGELFF. The CDR3 DNA follows: TGCGCCAGCAGCTCGGGACGGTCGAACACCGGGGAGCTGTTTTTT.

The chain couples TRBV20-1 to TRBJ2-1; D uncertain. The CDR3 is 14 residues long. Per the germline V gene, CDR1 is DFQATT and CDR2 is SNEGSKA (reference sequence). Trimming took 3 bases from V and 4 from J, leaving 13 bases between them. CDR3 residues: CSARDRLGYNEQFF. CDR3 nucleotides: TGCAGTGCTAGGGATCGACTGGGGTACAATGAGCAGTTCTTC.

A note on this clonotype: Its ends do not fully match the called genes, so a read error is possible. The rearrangement links TRBV7-9 to TRBJ2-2; no firm D call. The CDR3 extends over 15 amino acids. The germline gives CDR1 SEHNR, CDR2 FQNEAQ (reference sequence). CDR3 DNA sequence: TGTGCCAGCAGCTTAGACAGAGCGAACACCCGGGAGCTGTTTTTT. Translation: CASSLDRANTRELFF.

This clonotype was seen repeatedly, ten times or more. The V gene is TRBV5-1, the J gene TRBJ2-7; TRBD2 matches at 11 bases. This CDR3 has 14 residues. Unmatched junction bases numbered 4, after V lost 4 bases and J lost 4 bases. Germline V gene data show CDR1 as SGHRS and CDR2 as YFSETQ. In nucleotides, the CDR3 is TGCGCCAGCAGCACTACTAGCGGGAGTTACGAGCAGTACTTC. This sequence encodes CASSTTSGSYEQYF. Looking up the rest from reference TRBV5-1 and TRBJ2-7 gives the full variable domain: KAGVTQTPRYLIKTRGQQVTLSCSPISGHRSVSWYQQTPGQGLQFLFEYFSETQRNKGNFPGRFSGRQFSNSRSEMNVSTLELGDSALYLCASSTTSGSYEQYFGPGTRLTVT.

This clonotype showed up many times. This chain connects TRBV2 to TRBJ2-7; 9 nucleotides line up with TRBD2. The CDR3 runs to 18 residues. J lost 6 bases, V lost 5 bases, and 20 bases had no gene match. Germline V lookup: CDR1 SNHLY, CDR2 FYNNEI. The CDR3 protein is CASSLSGTAFSGSAEQYF. In nucleotides, the CDR3 is TGTGCCAGCAGTTTATCCGGGACAGCCTTTAGCGGGAGCGCCGAGCAGTACTTC.

This clonotype has a count of ten or more. This chain joins TRBV7-9 and TRBJ2-7; 7 positions match TRBD1. Per the germline V gene, CDR1 is SEHNR and CDR2 is FQNEAQ (reference sequence). After removal of 5 bases from V and 4 bases from J, the junction contained 11 bases not matched to a gene. The CDR3 contains 15 residues. This CDR3 reads CASSPRGTPRYEQYF. CDR3 sequence (DNA): TGTGCCAGCAGCCCCAGGGGGACCCCTAGGTACGAGCAGTACTTC.

In this sample, this clonotype turned up many times. The chain has TRBV3-1 and TRBJ1-1; perhaps TRBD1 as D (6 bases). This CDR3 spans 14 amino acids. V shed 2 bases and J shed 4 bases, with 11 bases lying between them. CDR1 is LGHDT, CDR2 YNNKEL, per germline (reference sequence). In DNA, the CDR3 is TGTGCCAGCAGCCAAATTCTCAGGGGCACTGAAGCTTTCTTT. This codes for CASSQILRGTEAFF.

In this sample, this clonotype turned up a few times. The chain carries TRBV5-1 and TRBJ2-3; TRBD2 matches at 9 bases. This CDR3 region has 14 residues. V was clipped by 5 bases and J by 4 bases; unmatched bases: 5. CDR1 and CDR2 (germline): SGHRS, YFSETQ. As DNA, the CDR3 is TGCGCCAGCAGAAAACTAGCGGGCCCAGATACGCAGTATTTT. Its translation: CASRKLAGPDTQYF.

Note on this clonotype: The germline gene is not matched at one end of the junction; a read error may be the cause. The chain carries TRBV20-1 and TRBJ2-5; 8 nucleotides match TRBD1. The CDR3 spans 16 residues. Germline loops: CDR1 DFQATT, CDR2 SNEGSKA (reference sequence). Written as DNA, the CDR3 is TGCAGTGCTAGAGATCTATACAGGGGGAGAGGGCTGACCCAGTCCTTC. Its protein product is CSARDLYRGRGLTQSF.

This clonotype was found many times. V is TRBV6-1 and J is TRBJ1-6; 7 positions match TRBD1. This CDR3 contains 14 residues. Germline V gene sequence: CDR1 MNHNS, CDR2 SASEGT. Trimming removed 5 bases from V and 16 bases from J; junction bases left unmatched: 14. The CDR3 DNA reads as TGTGCCAGCAGTTTGGACAGGATAATCGTTGCTCTCCACTTT. As protein: CASSLDRIIVALHF.

This clonotype appeared many times. CDR3 sequence: CASSTGPAGGNYEQYF. The CDR3 bases are TGCGCCAGCAGCACAGGGCCAGCGGGGGGTAACTACGAGCAGTACTTC. This chain links TRBV5-1 with TRBJ2-7; 9 bases line up with TRBD2. CDR1 is SGHRS and CDR2 is YFSETQ in the germline V gene. The CDR3 has 16 amino acids. The junction had 11 bases not matched to a gene; V was cut back by 4 bases and J by 3 bases.

This clonotype has a count of ten or more. The chain has TRBV7-6 and TRBJ2-5; 10 bases match TRBD1. The CDR3 runs to 14 residues. CDR1 and CDR2 from the germline V gene are SGHVS and FNYEAQ. V shed 8 bases, J shed 5 bases, and the junction held 8 bases outside the gene matches. The DNA for the CDR3 is TGTGCCAGCGGGGGCGACAGGGGGCTGGAGACCCAGTACTTC. This encodes CASGGDRGLETQYF.

Turning to this clonotype: A much larger clone lies a single base off, so this may be a read error. The V call is TRBV27, the J call TRBJ1-1; possible D gene TRBD1, 6 bases. Germline V gene sequence: CDR1 MNHEY, CDR2 SMNVEV (reference sequence). The CDR3 is made up of 15 amino acids. DNA for the CDR3: TGTGTCTTAGCCCCGGGACACCTGACGGGCACTGAAGCTTTCTTT. Protein sequence: CVLAPGHLTGTEAFF.

This clonotype was picked up many times. The chain carries TRBV7-9 and TRBJ2-7; 11 positions agree with TRBD1. There are 15 residues in the CDR3. The V segment lost 4 bases and the J segment 4 bases; nucleotides outside the gene matches: 6. Germline V lookup: CDR1 SEHNR, CDR2 FQNEAQ (reference sequence). For the CDR3, the DNA is TGTGCCAGCAGCTGGGGGACAGGGGGGACTTACGAGCAGTACTTC. This gives the protein CASSWGTGGTYEQYF.

This clonotype was counted many times. The chain uses TRBV5-6 and TRBJ2-5; D perhaps matches TRBD1 (6 bases). Germline CDR1 SGHDT, CDR2 YYEEEE. The V and J ends lost 0 bases and 5 bases respectively, with 8 bases between them. This CDR3 has 13 residues. CDR3 nucleotide sequence: TGTGCCAGCAGCTTGGCCAGGGGCGAGACCCAGTACTTC. Translation gives CASSLARGETQYF.

The V gene is TRBV5-8, the J gene TRBJ2-4, with 9 bases matching TRBD1. The CDR3 is 19 amino acids. V lost 4 bases and J lost 0; bases outside the gene matches: 14. CDR1 is SGHTS and CDR2 is YDEGEE in the germline V gene. CDR3 region: CASSHNRGHGFLAKNIQYF. For the CDR3, the DNA is TGTGCCAGCAGCCATAACAGGGGGCATGGATTCCTAGCCAAAAACATTCAGTACTTC.

This clonotype has ten or more counts. The gene calls are TRBV6-2 or TRBV6-3 and TRBJ2-1, with 14 bases matching TRBD2. The CDR3 has 18 amino acids. The V and J ends lost 5 bases and 2 bases, in that order; junction bases with no gene match: 8. The germline CDR1 and CDR2 sequences are MNHEY and SVGEGT. The DNA for the CDR3 is TGTGCCAGCAGTCGAACCTCGACTAGCGGGGGGGCCTACAATGAGCAGTTCTTC. Its translation: CASSRTSTSGGAYNEQFF.

The V call is TRBV20-1, the J call TRBJ2-7, with D unclear. CDR1 is DFQATT and CDR2 is SNEGSKA in the germline V gene (reference sequence). The CDR3 loop spans 16 amino acids. V shed 3 bases and J shed 0 bases, with 18 bases lying between them. CDR3 bases: TGCAGTGCTAGTAAAGGGCGACACCCGGGCTCCTACGAGCAGTACTTC. It codes for CSASKGRHPGSYEQYF.

The J gene is TRBJ2-7, the V gene TRBV7-2; perhaps TRBD1 as D (6 bases). V lost 3 bases to trimming and J lost 6 bases, with 12 bases between them. CDR1 and CDR2 from the germline V gene are SGHTA and FQGNSA. This CDR3 has 13 amino acids. The CDR3 DNA reads TGTGCCAGCAGCTTCGCAGGGGATCGCGAGCAGTACTTC. Protein: CASSFAGDREQYF.